Listed below are T cell receptor beta chains from one sample, sequenced in a study of long-term antiretroviral therapy in people with HIV. Data came from immunoSEQ multiplex PCR; TCRdb stores just in-frame clones and leaves some out. Among roughly 38,000 clones, about 80% were seen once, and the ten largest hold roughly 5.8%. The starting material was unsorted PBMCs, obtained 3.4 years after starting antiretroviral therapy. The source is a man aged 25 to 40 with HIV. Each CDR3 is given with its conserved first and last residue. D genes are given only for firm matches. Clone size is shown for a subset of rows, as once, few, many or a class of expanded clone.

v_gene	j_gene	abundance	d_gene	CDR3nt	CDR3aa
TRBV27	TRBJ1-5	.	.	TGTGCCAGCAGCCCAATCCAAACTAATCAGCCCCAGCATTTT	CASSPIQTNQPQHF
TRBV14	TRBJ1-4	.	.	TGTGCCAGCAGCCAGGGCGGTAATGAAAAACTGTTTTTT	CASSQGGNEKLFF
TRBV11-2	TRBJ2-7	once	.	TGTGCCAGCAGCCCTATAGGGGCAATCGAGCAGTACTTC	CASSPIGAIEQYF
TRBV28	TRBJ1-1	.	.	TGTGCCAGCAGTTTTACCGGGGGCAGAGGAGCTTTCTTT	CASSFTGGRGAFF
TRBV6-5	TRBJ2-2	.	TRBD2	TGTGCCAGCATGACGGGGGGGGACCCCGGGGAGCTGTTTTTT	CASMTGGDPGELFF
TRBV20-1	TRBJ1-4	.	.	TGCAGTGCTAGGGCGGACTCAACGCTGTTTTTT	CSARADSTLFF
TRBV28	TRBJ2-7	.	TRBD2	TGTGCCAGCAGTTTATTGTCTAGCGGGTTACTCTCCTACGAGCAGTACTTC	CASSLLSSGLLSYEQYF
TRBV9	TRBJ2-7	few	.	TGTGCCAGCAGCGCGCCTAGCTCCTACGAGCAGTACTTC	CASSAPSSYEQYF
TRBV28	TRBJ2-3	few	TRBD1	TGTGCCAGCAGTCCGACAGGGTCGGCTGGAGATACGCAGTATTTT	CASSPTGSAGDTQYF
TRBV29-1	TRBJ1-2	.	.	TGCAGCGTTGAAGTCCCTGGCTATGGCTACACCTTC	CSVEVPGYGYTF
TRBV19	TRBJ1-1	.	.	TGTGCCAGTAGTATAGATTTGGGGGCGGAAGCTTTCTTT	CASSIDLGAEAFF
TRBV6-6	TRBJ2-2	once	TRBD1	TGTGCCAGCGGGACAGGGGAGAACACCGGGGAGCTGTTTTTT	CASGTGENTGELFF
TRBV5-6	TRBJ2-2	once	.	TGTGCCAGCAGCTTGTCGTTAGGGGAGCTGTTTTTT	CASSLSLGELFF
TRBV18	TRBJ2-7	.	.	TGTGCCAGCTCACCGGACAGATCCTACGATGTGCAGTACTTC	CASSPDRSYDVQYF
TRBV5-8	TRBJ1-1	.	TRBD1	TGTGCCAGCAGCTTGGGCTGGACAGGGAATGGGATGAACACTGAAGCTTTCTTT	CASSLGWTGNGMNTEAFF
TRBV2	TRBJ2-1	.	.	TGTGCCAGCAGGGGCCTAGCGTTTACGTTCTTC	CASRGLAFTFF
TRBV7-9	TRBJ1-2	.	TRBD1	TGTGCCAGCTTCCCCGACAGGGACTATGGCTACACCTTC	CASFPDRDYGYTF
TRBV7-9	TRBJ2-1	.	.	TGTGCCAGCAGCTTAGGACTGTCCTACAATGAGCAGTTCTTC	CASSLGLSYNEQFF
TRBV7-9	TRBJ2-7	few	.	TGTGCCAGCAAGGACACGAACTCCTACGAGCAGTACTTC	CASKDTNSYEQYF
TRBV11-2	TRBJ2-7	.	.	TGTGCCAGCAGCCTCAGCTCCTACGAGCAGTACTTC	CASSLSSYEQYF
TRBV10-3	TRBJ2-7	.	TRBD1	TGTGCCATCAGAGGGACAGGCGAGGCGGGGGAGCAGTACTTC	CAIRGTGEAGEQYF
TRBV19	TRBJ2-1	.	.	TGTGCCAGCCGGGACGGTACATACAATGAGCAGTTCTTC	CASRDGTYNEQFF
TRBV28	TRBJ1-5	.	.	TGTGCCAGCAGTTTGGGGCCGAATCAGCCCCAGCATTTT	CASSLGPNQPQHF
TRBV15	TRBJ1-5	.	.	TGTGCCACCAGCAGAGACGAACAGGGTTCCCAGCATTTT	CATSRDEQGSQHF
TRBV28	TRBJ1-5	few	TRBD1	TGTGCCAGCAGTACCACAGGGGCCGAACAGCCCCAGCATTTT	CASSTTGAEQPQHF
TRBV9	TRBJ2-1	.	TRBD2	TGTGCCAGCAGCGTACTAGCGGGACCGAACAATGAGCAGTTCTTC	CASSVLAGPNNEQFF
TRBV4-1	TRBJ2-2	.	.	TGCGCCAGCAGCCAAGAGGGGCTCGGGGGCACCGGGGAGCTGTTTTTT	CASSQEGLGGTGELFF
TRBV6-1	TRBJ2-7	.	TRBD1	TGTGCCAGCAGCCTGCAAGGGGGCGGCTACGAGCAGTACTTC	CASSLQGGGYEQYF
TRBV2	TRBJ2-3	.	.	TGTGCCAGCTGGAAAGGGAGCACAGATACGCAGTATTTT	CASWKGSTDTQYF
TRBV7-2	TRBJ2-4	.	.	TGTGCCAGCAGCTTAGTCCCAGCTGGGAACATTCAGTACTTC	CASSLVPAGNIQYF
TRBV5-1	TRBJ2-7	.	TRBD2	TGCGCCAGCAGCTGGGGCGGGGGCTCCTACGAGCAGTACTTC	CASSWGGGSYEQYF
TRBV19	TRBJ1-1	.	.	TGTGCCAGTAGTATATGGGGATTAGAAACTGAAGCTTTCTTT	CASSIWGLETEAFF
TRBV27	TRBJ2-1	.	TRBD2	TGTGCCAGCAGTCCGCGGACTAGCGGGTTCTACAATGAGCAGTTCTTC	CASSPRTSGFYNEQFF
TRBV5-4	TRBJ2-1	.	.	TGTGCCAGCAGCTCGCCTCGACCCTACGGGACGGACTACAATGAGCAGTTCTTC	CASSSPRPYGTDYNEQFF
TRBV11-2	TRBJ2-2	.	.	TGTGCCAGCAGCTTAGCCGAAACCGGGGAGCTGTTTTTT	CASSLAETGELFF
TRBV5-5	TRBJ1-5	few	.	TGTGCCAGCAGCTTAGGTCCGAGCAATCAGCCCCAGCATTTT	CASSLGPSNQPQHF
TRBV28	TRBJ2-7	.	.	TGTGCCAGCAGTTTGGTGGTGAGGGAGCAGTACTTC	CASSLVVREQYF
TRBV7-2	TRBJ2-7	.	.	TGTGCCAGCAGCTTAGAGGGAATCTACGAGCAGTACTTC	CASSLEGIYEQYF
TRBV5-1	TRBJ1-2	.	.	TGCGCCAGCAGCAAATCAGGGGCTGGCTATGGCTACACCTTC	CASSKSGAGYGYTF
TRBV9	TRBJ1-2	.	TRBD1	TGTGCCAGCAGCGTAGTGGGACAGGGTAGCTATGGCTACACCTTC	CASSVVGQGSYGYTF
TRBV7-9	TRBJ2-3	.	TRBD2	TGTGCCAGCAGCTTTAGCGGGAACACAGATACGCAGTATTTT	CASSFSGNTDTQYF
TRBV30	TRBJ2-1	.	TRBD1	TGTGCCTGGAGTGTTTCAGGGGGCAATGAGCAGTTCTTC	CAWSVSGGNEQFF
TRBV4-1	TRBJ2-3	.	TRBD1	TGCGCCAGCAGCTTCTCTACGTTACAGGGGGATACGCAGTATTTT	CASSFSTLQGDTQYF
TRBV4-1	TRBJ1-5	once	TRBD1	TGCGCCAGCAGCCAAGTACAGGGGCAGGGTCAGCCCCAGCATTTT	CASSQVQGQGQPQHF
TRBV6-1	TRBJ1-5	few	.	TGTGCCAGCAGTCACAATCAGCCCCAGCATTTT	CASSHNQPQHF
TRBV28	TRBJ1-5	.	.	TGTGCCAGCAGCCTAACAGGGATGGGTCAGCCCCAGCATTTT	CASSLTGMGQPQHF
TRBV4-3	TRBJ2-1	.	.	TGCGCCAGCAGCCAAGCGGATTACTCCTACAATGAGCAGTTCTTC	CASSQADYSYNEQFF
TRBV9	TRBJ1-2	.	TRBD1	TGTGCCAGCAGCGCCAGCACAGGGGGCTATGGCTACACCTTC	CASSASTGGYGYTF
TRBV30	TRBJ2-6	.	TRBD2	TGTGCCTGGAGTGAAAGTAGCGGGATGACTGGGGCCAACGTCCTGACTTTC	CAWSESSGMTGANVLTF
TRBV6-5	TRBJ1-1	.	.	TGTGCCAGCAGTTACGGGCAGATCTCTTACACTGAAGCTTTCTTT	CASSYGQISYTEAFF